The entry below gives a single T cell receptor beta chain sequence along with its context. Its antigen is as yet unknown. Researchers prepared the TRB cDNA libraries using 5' RACE with UMI labels. TCRdb re-called the 5' RACE reads and catalogs CDR3 proteins one per entry, DNA excluded. The repertoire table contains 50,000 to 65,000 distinct CDR3 sequences. The data belong to a study of CXCR3-negative and CXCR3-positive naive CD8 T cells. Study conclusions and caveats: More hydrophobic TRB CDR3s were found in CXCR3-positive naive cells than in CXCR3-negative naive cells.

CDR3 length: 13 residues. Germline-derived CDR1 and CDR2 are SQVTM and ANQGSEA. The sample comprised naive CXCR3- CD8+ T cells from blood. Subset specified: CD45RO-CCR7+CD27+CD95- naive CD8+ T cells lacking CXCR3 (TNR3-). The chain recombines TRBV29-1 with TRBJ2-5; there is no DNA to check the TCRdb D call of TRBD2. The clonotype originates from a human donor in good health. Some clones in this sample may be carry-over from other donors' samples. This CDR3 reads CSVAGGLWETQYF.